This note documents a single TCR beta chain sequence. This table comes from immunoSEQ multiplex PCR, and its TCRdb copy is limited to in-frame clones, with some not included. The table includes about 130,000 clones, under 90% detected once. This specimen comes from a study of control samples from healthy donors and cancer patients. The TCR originated in a man between 50 and 59 years old with head and neck cancer. Sequences were obtained from PBMCs.

CDR3 DNA: TGCGCCAGCAGCGGGACTAGTCGCAATGAGCAGTTCTTC. It is translated as CASSGTSRNEQFF. The chain couples TRBV5-1 to TRBJ2-1, with 8 bases identical to TRBD2. This CDR3 region has 13 residues. Germline V CDR1 and CDR2: SGHRS, YFSETQ. V was pared by 4 bases and J by 6 bases, with 3 bases of the junction left unmatched.